A single TCR beta chain is shown here with its context. V shed 2 bases and J 1 base; nucleotides not matched to a gene: 12. CDR3 size: 18 residues. The germline V gene encodes CDR1 LGHNT and CDR2 FRNRAP. This entry is derived from a study of technical replicates of blood from a few donors. Measured with immunoSEQ multiplex PCR; TCRdb has only the in-frame clones, and not every one. The sample holds roughly 51,000 clones, approximately 92% seen once. The sequence was obtained from a human donor in good health. Some clones in this sample may be carry-over from other donors' samples. What was sequenced was PBMCs. The rearrangement links TRBV12-5 to TRBJ2-7; 9 bases are a match to TRBD2. CDR3 sequence (DNA): TGTGCTAGTGGTTTGAGGAGGGGGGGCACTAGCGGGTCCTACGAGCAGTACTTC. Translated, it gives CASGLRRGGTSGSYEQYF.